This entry describes one T cell receptor (beta chain). Its specificity is unknown. CD45RO-negative CD8 cells positively selected for CCR7 made up the naive population, which excluded terminally differentiated effector memory CD45RA+ cells. This specimen belongs to a study of shared clonotypes between healthy human individuals. Notes on the study in general: Some naive CD4 clonotypes, roughly 5%, turned up in common across a handful of donors. Exclusively blood specimens were collected; tissue repertoires likely differ. It was expected that sequencing depth would affect clonotype sharing among donors.

Sequencing used immunoSEQ multiplex PCR; TCRdb keeps in-frame clones, though not all of them. The sample shows 2 million to 2.5 million clones, roughly 91% of them seen only once. This receptor was identified in a man between 18 and 35 years old in good health. Some clones in this sample may be carry-over from other donors' samples. The sample was naive CD8+ T cells from PBMCs.

For the CDR3, the DNA is TGTGCCAGCAGCCCCGCGGGGGCTTGGTACGAGCAGTACTTC. Translating it yields CASSPAGAWYEQYF. The chain has TRBV7-9 and TRBJ2-7, with a weak D call TRBD2 (7 bases). This CDR3 has 14 amino acids. Trimming took 5 bases from V and 4 from J, leaving 15 bases between them. Germline CDR1 SEHNR, CDR2 FQNEAQ (reference sequence).